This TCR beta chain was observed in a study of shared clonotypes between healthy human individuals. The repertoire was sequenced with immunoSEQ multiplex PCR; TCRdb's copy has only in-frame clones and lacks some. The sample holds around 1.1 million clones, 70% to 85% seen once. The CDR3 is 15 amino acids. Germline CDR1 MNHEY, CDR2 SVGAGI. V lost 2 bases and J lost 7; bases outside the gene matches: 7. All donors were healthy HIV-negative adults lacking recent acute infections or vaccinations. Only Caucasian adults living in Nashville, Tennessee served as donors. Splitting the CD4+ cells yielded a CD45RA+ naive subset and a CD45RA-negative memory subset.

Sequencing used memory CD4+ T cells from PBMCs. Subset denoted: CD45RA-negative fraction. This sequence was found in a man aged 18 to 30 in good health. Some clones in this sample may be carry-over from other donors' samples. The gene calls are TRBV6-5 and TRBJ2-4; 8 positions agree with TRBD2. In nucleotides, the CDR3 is TGTGCCAGCAGTTACGTCGCTAGCGGGCGGAACATTCAGTACTTC. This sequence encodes CASSYVASGRNIQYF.